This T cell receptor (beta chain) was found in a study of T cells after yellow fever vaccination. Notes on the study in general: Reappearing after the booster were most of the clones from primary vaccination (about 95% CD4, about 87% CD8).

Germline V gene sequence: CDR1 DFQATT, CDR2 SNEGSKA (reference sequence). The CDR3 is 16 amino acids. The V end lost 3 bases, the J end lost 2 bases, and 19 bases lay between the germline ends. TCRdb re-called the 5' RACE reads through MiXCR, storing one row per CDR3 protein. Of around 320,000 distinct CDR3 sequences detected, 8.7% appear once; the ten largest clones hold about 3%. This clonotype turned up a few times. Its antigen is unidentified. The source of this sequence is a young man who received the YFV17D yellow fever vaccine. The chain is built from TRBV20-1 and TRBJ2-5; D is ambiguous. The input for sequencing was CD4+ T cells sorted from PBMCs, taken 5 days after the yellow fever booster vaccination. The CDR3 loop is CSASDPRRFRQETQYF. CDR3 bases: TGCAGTGCTAGTGATCCGCGTCGGTTTAGGCAAGAGACCCAGTACTTC.